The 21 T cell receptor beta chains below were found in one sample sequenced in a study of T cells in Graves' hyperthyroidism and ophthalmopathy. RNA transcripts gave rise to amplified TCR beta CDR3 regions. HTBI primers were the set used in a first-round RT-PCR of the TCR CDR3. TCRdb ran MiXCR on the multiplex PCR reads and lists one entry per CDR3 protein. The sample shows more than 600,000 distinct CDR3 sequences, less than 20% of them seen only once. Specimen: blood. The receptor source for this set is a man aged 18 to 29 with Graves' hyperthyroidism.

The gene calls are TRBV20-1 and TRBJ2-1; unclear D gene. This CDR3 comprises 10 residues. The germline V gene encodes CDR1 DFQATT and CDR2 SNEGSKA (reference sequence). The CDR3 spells CSPQSDEQFF. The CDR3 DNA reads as TGCAGCCCTCAATCCGATGAGCAGTTCTTC.

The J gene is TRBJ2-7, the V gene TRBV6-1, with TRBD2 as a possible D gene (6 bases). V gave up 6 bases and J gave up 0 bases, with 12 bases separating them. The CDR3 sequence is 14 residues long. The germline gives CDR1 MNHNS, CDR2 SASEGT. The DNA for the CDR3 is TGTGCCAGCAGCAGCGGGCGAAACTCCTACGAGCAGTACTTC. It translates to CASSSGRNSYEQYF.

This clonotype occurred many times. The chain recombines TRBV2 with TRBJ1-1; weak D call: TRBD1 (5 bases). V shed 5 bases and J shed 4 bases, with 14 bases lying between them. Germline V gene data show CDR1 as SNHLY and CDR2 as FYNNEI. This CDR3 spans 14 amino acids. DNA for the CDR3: TGTGCCAGCAGTACTCCGGGACGTGGCACTGAAGCTTTCTTT. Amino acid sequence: CASSTPGRGTEAFF.

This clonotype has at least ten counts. CDR3 sequence: CASRTGGASFTDTQYF. CDR3 sequence (DNA): TGTGCCAGTAGGACGGGAGGAGCCAGTTTCACAGATACGCAGTATTTT. V and J are TRBV19 and TRBJ2-3; 7 bases line up with TRBD2. This CDR3 is 16 amino acids long. The trim removed 6 bases at V and 2 bases at J, leaving 11 bases unmatched. CDR1 and CDR2 (germline): LNHDA, SQIVND (reference sequence).

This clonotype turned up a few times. The CDR3 reads CASSDWTEPYEQYF. CDR3 DNA: TGTGCCAGCAGTGATTGGACGGAGCCCTACGAGCAGTACTTC. The chain recombines TRBV27 with TRBJ2-7; no reliable D call. Trimming took off 5 bases at V and 2 bases at J, with 13 bases between the two ends. CDR1 and CDR2 (germline): MNHEY, SMNVEV (reference sequence). This CDR3 has 14 amino acids.

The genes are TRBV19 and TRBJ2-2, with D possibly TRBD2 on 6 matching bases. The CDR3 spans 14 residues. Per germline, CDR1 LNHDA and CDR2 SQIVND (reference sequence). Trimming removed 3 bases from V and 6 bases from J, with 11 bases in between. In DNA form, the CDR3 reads TGTGCCAGTAGTATCGGCGGAGGGGCCGGGGAGCTGTTTTTT. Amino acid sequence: CASSIGGGAGELFF. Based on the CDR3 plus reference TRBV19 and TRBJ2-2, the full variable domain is DGGITQSPKYLFRKEGQNVTLSCEQNLNHDAMYWYRQDPGQGLRLIYYSQIVNDFQKGDIAEGYSVSREKKESFPLTVTSAQKNPTAFYLCASSIGGGAGELFFGEGSRLTVL.

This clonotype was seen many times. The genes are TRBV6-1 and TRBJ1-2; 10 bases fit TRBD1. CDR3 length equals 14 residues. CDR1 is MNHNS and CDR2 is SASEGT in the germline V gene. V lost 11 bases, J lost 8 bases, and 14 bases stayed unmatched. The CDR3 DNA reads TGTGCCGCCTTCCGGGACAGGGGATATCAGGGCTACACCTTC. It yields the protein CAAFRDRGYQGYTF.

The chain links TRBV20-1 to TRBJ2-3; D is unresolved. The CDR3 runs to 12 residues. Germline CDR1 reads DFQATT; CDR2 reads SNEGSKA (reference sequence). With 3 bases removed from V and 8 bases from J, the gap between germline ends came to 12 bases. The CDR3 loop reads CSASALGRTQYF. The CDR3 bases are TGCAGTGCTAGTGCGCTGGGCCGTACGCAGTATTTT.

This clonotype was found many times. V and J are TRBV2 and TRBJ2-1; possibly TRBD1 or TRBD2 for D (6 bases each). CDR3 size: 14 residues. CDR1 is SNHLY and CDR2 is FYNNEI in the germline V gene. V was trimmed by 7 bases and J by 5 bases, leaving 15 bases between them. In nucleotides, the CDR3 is TGTGCCAGCATCCCACAGGGAGGTGACAATGAGCAGTTCTTC. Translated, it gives CASIPQGGDNEQFF. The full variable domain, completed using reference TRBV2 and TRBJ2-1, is EPEVTQTPSHQVTQMGQEVILRCVPISNHLYFYWYRQILGQKVEFLVSFYNNEISEKSEIFDDQFSVERPDGSNFTLKIRSTKLEDSAMYFCASIPQGGDNEQFFGPGTRLTVL.

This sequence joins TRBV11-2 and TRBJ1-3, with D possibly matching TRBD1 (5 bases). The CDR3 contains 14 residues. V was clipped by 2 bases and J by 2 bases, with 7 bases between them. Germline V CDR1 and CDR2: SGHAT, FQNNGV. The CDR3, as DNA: TGTGCCAGCAGCTTACCAGGGCCTGGAAACACCATATATTTT. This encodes CASSLPGPGNTIYF.

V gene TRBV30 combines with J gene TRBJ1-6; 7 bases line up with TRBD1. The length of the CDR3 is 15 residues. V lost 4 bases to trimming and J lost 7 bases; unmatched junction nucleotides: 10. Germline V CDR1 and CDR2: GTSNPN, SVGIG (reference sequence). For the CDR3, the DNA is TGTGCCTGGAAAGGTTCAGGCAGGGGGAATTCACCCCTCCACTTT. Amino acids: CAWKGSGRGNSPLHF.

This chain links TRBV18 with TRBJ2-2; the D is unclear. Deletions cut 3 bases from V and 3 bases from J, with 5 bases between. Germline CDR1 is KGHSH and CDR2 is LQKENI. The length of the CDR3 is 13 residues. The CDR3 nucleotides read TGTGCCAGCTCACCTCCTTACACCGGGGAGCTGTTTTTT. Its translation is CASSPPYTGELFF.

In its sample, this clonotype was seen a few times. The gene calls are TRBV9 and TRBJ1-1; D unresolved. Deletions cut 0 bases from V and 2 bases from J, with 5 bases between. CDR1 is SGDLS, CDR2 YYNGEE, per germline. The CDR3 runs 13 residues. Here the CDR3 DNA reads TGTGCCAGCAGCGTAGCGGCTAACACTGAAGCTTTCTTT. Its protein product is CASSVAANTEAFF.

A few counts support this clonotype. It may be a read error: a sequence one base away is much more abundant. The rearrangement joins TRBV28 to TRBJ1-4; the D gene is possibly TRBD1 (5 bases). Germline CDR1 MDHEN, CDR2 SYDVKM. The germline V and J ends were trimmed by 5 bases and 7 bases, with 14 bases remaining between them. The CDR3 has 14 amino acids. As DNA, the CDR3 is TGTGCCAGCAGTCAGGTGGTCGGGGGTGAAAAACTGTTTTTT. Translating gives CASSQVVGGEKLFF. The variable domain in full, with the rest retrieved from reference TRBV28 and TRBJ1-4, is DVKVTQSSRYLVKRTGEKVFLECVQDMDHENMFWYRQDPGLGLRLIYFSYDVKMKEKGDIPEGYSVSREKKERFSLILESASTNQTSMYLCASSQVVGGEKLFFGSGTQLSVL.

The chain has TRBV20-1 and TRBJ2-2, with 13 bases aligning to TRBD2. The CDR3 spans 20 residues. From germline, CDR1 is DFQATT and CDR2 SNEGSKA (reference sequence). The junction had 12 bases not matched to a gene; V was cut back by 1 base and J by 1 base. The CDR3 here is CSARGSTSGRGNENTGELFF. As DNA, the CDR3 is TGCAGTGCTAGAGGCTCTACTAGCGGGAGGGGAAACGAGAACACCGGGGAGCTGTTTTTT.

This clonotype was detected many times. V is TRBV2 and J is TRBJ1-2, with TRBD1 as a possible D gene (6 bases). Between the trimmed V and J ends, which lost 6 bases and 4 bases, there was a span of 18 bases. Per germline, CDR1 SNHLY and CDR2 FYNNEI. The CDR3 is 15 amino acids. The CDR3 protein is CASSGARGVSYGYTF. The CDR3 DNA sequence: TGTGCCAGCAGCGGAGCCAGGGGAGTCAGCTATGGCTACACCTTC.

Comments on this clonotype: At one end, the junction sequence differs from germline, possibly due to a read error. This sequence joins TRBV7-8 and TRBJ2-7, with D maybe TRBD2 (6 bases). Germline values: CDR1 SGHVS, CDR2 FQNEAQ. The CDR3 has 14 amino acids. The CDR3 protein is CAISLGRLHGEQYF. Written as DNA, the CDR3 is TGTGCCATCAGCTTAGGGAGGCTCCATGGAGAGCAGTACTTC.

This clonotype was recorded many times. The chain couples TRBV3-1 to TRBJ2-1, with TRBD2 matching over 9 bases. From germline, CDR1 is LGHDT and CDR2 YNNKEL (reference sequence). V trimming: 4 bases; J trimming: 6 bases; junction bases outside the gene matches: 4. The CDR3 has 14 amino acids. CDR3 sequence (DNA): TGTGCCAGCAGCCTACAGCGGGAGGCCAATGAGCAGTTCTTC. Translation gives CASSLQREANEQFF.

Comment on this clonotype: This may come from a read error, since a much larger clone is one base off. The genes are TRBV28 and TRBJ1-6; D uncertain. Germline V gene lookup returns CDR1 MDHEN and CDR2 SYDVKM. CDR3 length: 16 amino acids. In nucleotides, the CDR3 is TGTCCCAGCAGTTTAACGAGGAGCTCCTATAATTCACCCCTCCACTTT. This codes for CPSSLTRSSYNSPLHF. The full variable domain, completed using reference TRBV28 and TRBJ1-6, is DVKVTQSSRYLVKRTGEKVFLECVQDMDHENMFWYRQDPGLGLRLIYFSYDVKMKEKGDIPEGYSVSREKKERFSLILESASTNQTSMYLCPSSLTRSSYNSPLHFGNGTRLTVT.

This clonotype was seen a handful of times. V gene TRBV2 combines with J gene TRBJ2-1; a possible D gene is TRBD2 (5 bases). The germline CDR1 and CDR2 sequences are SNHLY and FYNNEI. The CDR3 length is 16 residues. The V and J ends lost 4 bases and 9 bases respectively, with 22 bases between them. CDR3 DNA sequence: TGTGCCAGCAGTGCCCGGGGTATCCTTCGGTTTCGTGAGCAGTTCTTC. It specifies CASSARGILRFREQFF.

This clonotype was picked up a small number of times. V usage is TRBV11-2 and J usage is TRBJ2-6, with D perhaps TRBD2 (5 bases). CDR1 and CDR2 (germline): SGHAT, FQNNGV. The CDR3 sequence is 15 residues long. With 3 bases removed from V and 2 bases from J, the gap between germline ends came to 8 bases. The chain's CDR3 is CASSFKGAGANVLTF. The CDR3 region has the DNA TGTGCCAGCAGCTTCAAGGGAGCTGGGGCCAACGTCCTGACTTTC.